The clone carrying this T cell receptor beta chain was seen ten or more times. The target antigen is unknown. The second PCR ran about 7 to 12 cycles with a sample-barcoded 5' primer and J-beta primers. MiXCR, applied by TCRdb to the 5' RACE reads, yields one record per CDR3 protein. The data show 550,000 to 700,000 distinct CDR3 sequences, about 26% seen once. This record belongs to a study of blood T cells in healthy people across ages. Looking at the study overall: The template switching approach captured approximately one barcoded beta molecule for every two T cells.

V was clipped by 5 bases and J by 9 bases; unmatched bases: 22. Looked up from germline, CDR1 is SGHTA and CDR2 is FQGNSA. The length of the CDR3 is 18 residues. Whole-study results and caveats: Strongly correlated with naive T cell percentage was TCR beta diversity.

The rearrangement uses TRBV7-2 and TRBJ2-1; 7 nucleotides agree with TRBD2. Sequencing was done on a sample of blood. The receptor was isolated from a woman aged 70-85 years in good health. CDR3 nucleotide sequence: TGTGCCAGCAGCCACCGCAGGACTAGAACCGGGGTCCAAAGTGAGCAGTTCTTC. It specifies CASSHRRTRTGVQSEQFF.